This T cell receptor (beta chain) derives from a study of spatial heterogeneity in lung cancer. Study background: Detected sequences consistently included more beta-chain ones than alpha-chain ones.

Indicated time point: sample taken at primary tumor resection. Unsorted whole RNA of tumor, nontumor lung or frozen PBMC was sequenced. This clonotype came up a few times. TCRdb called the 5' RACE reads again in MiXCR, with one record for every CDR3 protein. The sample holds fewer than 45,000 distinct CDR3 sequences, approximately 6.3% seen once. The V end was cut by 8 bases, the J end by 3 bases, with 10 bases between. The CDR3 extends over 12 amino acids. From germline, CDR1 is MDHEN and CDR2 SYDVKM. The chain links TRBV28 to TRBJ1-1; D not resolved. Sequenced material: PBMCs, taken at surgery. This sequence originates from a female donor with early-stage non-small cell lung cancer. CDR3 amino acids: CASRDGHTEAFF. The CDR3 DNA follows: TGTGCCAGCCGCGACGGTCACACTGAAGCTTTCTTT.